A selection of T cell receptor beta chains follows, all from one sample in a study of blood T cell repertoires in COVID-19. The table came from immunoSEQ multiplex PCR; TCRdb's copy has only in-frame clones and leaves some out. The profile shows more than 250,000 clones, roughly 90% of them singletons. The material sequenced was PBMCs or T cells enriched from blood (not recorded which). The receptors originated from a woman in her 30s who had recovered from COVID-19. CDR3s include the opening cysteine and the closing phenylalanine or tryptophan. D genes are given only for firm matches. Size tells how often a clone was seen (once, few, many) or the class of an expanded clone, and some rows leave it out.

NA	TRBV6-5	TRBD2	TRBJ2-3	TGTGCCAGCAATCCGAGCGGGGGCTCGACAGATACGCAGTATTTT	CASNPSGGSTDTQYF
NA	TRBV4-2	NA	TRBJ1-3	TGTGCCAGCAGCCAAGATGGGAGGGGGGGAGGAAACACCATATATTTT	CASSQDGRGGGNTIYF
NA	TRBV4-2	TRBD2	TRBJ2-3	TGTGCCAGCTCGGGACTAGCGGGAGACACGCAGTATTTT	CASSGLAGDTQYF
NA	TRBV19	NA	TRBJ2-1	TGTGCCAGTAGTATTGGTGCGGGCTACAATGAGCAGTTCTTC	CASSIGAGYNEQFF
NA	TRBV4-2	NA	TRBJ1-2	TGTGCCAGCAGCGGACGACGGGAAGGCTATGGCTACACCTTC	CASSGRREGYGYTF
NA	TRBV19	NA	TRBJ2-5	TGTGCCACCTCAGCCCGCAGCTTAGCCTGGGAGACCCAGTACTTC	CATSARSLAWETQYF
NA	TRBV7-2	TRBD2	TRBJ2-7	TGTGCCAGCAGCTTTGGGAGCGGGGGGACCTACGAGCAGTACTTC	CASSFGSGGTYEQYF
once	TRBV27	NA	TRBJ2-7	TGTGCCAGCAGTTTATCGTACAGGGGCGGGGACGAGCAGTACTTC	CASSLSYRGGDEQYF
NA	TRBV18	NA	TRBJ1-1	TGTGCCAGCCTAGCCAGCAGGCAGATGAACACTGAAGCTTTCTTT	CASLASRQMNTEAFF
NA	TRBV2	NA	TRBJ2-1	TGTGCCAGCCGACAAGGCCTCTACAATGAGCAGTTCTTC	CASRQGLYNEQFF
NA	TRBV7-3	NA	TRBJ2-5	TGTGCCAGCAGCCTTGACTCCAATCCAGTAGAGACCCAGTACTTC	CASSLDSNPVETQYF
NA	TRBV19	NA	TRBJ1-5	TGTGCCAGTAGGCCCGGGATGAGCAATCAGCCCCAGCATTTT	CASRPGMSNQPQHF
NA	TRBV28	NA	TRBJ1-1	TGTGCCAGCGGATTACTATACCATGAAGCTTTCTTT	CASGLLYHEAFF
NA	TRBV7-3	NA	TRBJ2-2	TGTGCCAGCAGCCCAAATAGCCTTTCCGGGGAGCTGTTTTTT	CASSPNSLSGELFF
few	TRBV7-9	NA	TRBJ2-3	TGTGCCAGCAGCTTAGAGGGTTTCGGGGGTACAGATACGCAGTATTTT	CASSLEGFGGTDTQYF
NA	TRBV28	NA	TRBJ2-1	TGTGCCAGCAGTCCGTTAAATGAGCAGTTCTTC	CASSPLNEQFF
NA	TRBV5-6	NA	TRBJ2-7	TGTGCCAGCAGCTTGGCGGTGGGGCGGAGCTCCTACGAGCAGTACTTC	CASSLAVGRSSYEQYF